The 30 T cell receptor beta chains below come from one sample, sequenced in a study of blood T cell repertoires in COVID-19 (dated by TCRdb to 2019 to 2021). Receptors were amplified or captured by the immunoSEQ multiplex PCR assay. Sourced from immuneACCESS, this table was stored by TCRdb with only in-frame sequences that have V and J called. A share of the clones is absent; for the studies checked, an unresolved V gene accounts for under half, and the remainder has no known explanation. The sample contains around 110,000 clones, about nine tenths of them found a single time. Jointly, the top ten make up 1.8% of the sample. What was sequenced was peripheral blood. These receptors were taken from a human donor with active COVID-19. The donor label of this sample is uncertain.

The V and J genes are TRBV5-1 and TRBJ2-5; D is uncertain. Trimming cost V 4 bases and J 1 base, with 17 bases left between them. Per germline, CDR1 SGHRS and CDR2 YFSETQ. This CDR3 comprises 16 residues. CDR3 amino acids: CASSASLTVAQETQYF. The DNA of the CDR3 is TGCGCCAGCAGCGCTTCCCTCACGGTCGCCCAAGAGACCCAGTACTTC.

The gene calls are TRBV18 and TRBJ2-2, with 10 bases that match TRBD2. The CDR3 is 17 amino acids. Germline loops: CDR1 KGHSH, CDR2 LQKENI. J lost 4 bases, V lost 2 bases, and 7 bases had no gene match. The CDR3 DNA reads TGTGCCAGCTCACCATCACTAGCGGGGACGCGCACCGGGGAGCTGTTTTTT. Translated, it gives CASSPSLAGTRTGELFF.

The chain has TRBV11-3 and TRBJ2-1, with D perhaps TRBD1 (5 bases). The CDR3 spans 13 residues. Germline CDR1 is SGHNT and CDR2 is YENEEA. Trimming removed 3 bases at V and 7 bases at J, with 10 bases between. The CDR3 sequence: CASSFQYRNEQFF. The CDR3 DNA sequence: TGTGCCAGCAGCTTCCAATACAGGAATGAGCAGTTCTTC.

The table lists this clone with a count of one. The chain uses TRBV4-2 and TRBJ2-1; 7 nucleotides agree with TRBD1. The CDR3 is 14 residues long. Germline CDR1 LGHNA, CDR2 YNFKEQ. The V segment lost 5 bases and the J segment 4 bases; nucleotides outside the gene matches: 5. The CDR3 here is CASSTGTDYNEQFF. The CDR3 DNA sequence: TGTGCCAGCAGCACCGGGACAGATTACAATGAGCAGTTCTTC.

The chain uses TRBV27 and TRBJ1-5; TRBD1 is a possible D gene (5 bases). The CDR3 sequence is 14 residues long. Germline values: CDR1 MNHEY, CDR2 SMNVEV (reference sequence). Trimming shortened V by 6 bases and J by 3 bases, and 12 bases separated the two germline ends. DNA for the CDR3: TGTGCCAGCAGATGGCGGGGGGTCAATCAGCCCCAGCATTTT. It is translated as CASRWRGVNQPQHF.

DNA for the CDR3: TGTGCTAGTGGTTTGGGGGGACAGACCGTGAAGTACTTC. This gives the protein CASGLGGQTVKYF. This chain connects TRBV12-5 to TRBJ2-7; 7 nucleotides agree with TRBD1. With V trimmed by 1 base and J by 11 bases, 8 bases remained unmatched. Germline-derived CDR1 and CDR2 are LGHNT and FRNRAP. The CDR3 sequence is 13 residues long. Full variable domain (rest looked up from reference TRBV12-5 and TRBJ2-7): DARVTQTPRHKVTEMGQEVTMRCQPILGHNTVFWYRQTMMQGLELLAYFRNRAPLDDSGMPKDRFSAEMPDATLATLKIQPSEPRDSAVYFCASGLGGQTVKYFGPGTRLTVT.

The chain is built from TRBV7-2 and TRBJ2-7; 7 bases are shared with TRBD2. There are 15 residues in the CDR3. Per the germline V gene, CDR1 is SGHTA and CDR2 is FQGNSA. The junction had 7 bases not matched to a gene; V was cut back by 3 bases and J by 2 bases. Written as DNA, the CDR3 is TGTGCCAGCAGCTTTAAGCGGGACGGTCCCTACGAGCAGTACTTC. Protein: CASSFKRDGPYEQYF. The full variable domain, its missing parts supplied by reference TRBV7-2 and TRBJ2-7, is GAGVSQSPSNKVTEKGKDVELRCDPISGHTALYWYRQSLGQGLEFLIYFQGNSAPDKSGLPSDRFSAERTGGSVSTLTIQRTQQEDSAVYLCASSFKRDGPYEQYFGPGTRLTVT.

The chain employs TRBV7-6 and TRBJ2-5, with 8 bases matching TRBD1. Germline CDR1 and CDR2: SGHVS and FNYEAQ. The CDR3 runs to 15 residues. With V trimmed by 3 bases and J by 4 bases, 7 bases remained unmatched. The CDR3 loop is CASSFGQGGGETQYF. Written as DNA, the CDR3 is TGTGCCAGCAGCTTTGGACAGGGTGGGGGAGAGACCCAGTACTTC.

The CDR3 loop reads CASSQGWGEGGQYNQPQHF. CDR3 DNA: TGTGCCAGCAGCCAAGGTTGGGGTGAGGGGGGACAGTACAATCAGCCCCAGCATTTT. The chain has TRBV4-2 and TRBJ1-5; 7 bases are shared with TRBD1. In germline, CDR1 is LGHNA, CDR2 YNFKEQ. Trimming cost V 1 base and J 3 bases; bases outside gene matches: 15. This CDR3 has 19 residues.

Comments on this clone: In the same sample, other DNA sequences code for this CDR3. The CDR3 nucleotides are TGTGCCAGTAGTATCGGTCGCACTGAAGCTTTCTTT. Translated: CASSIGRTEAFF. This chain uses TRBV19 with TRBJ1-1, with no clear D. This CDR3 region has 12 residues. Per the germline V gene, CDR1 is LNHDA and CDR2 is SQIVND (reference sequence). Trimming cost V 3 bases and J 4 bases, with 6 bases left between them.

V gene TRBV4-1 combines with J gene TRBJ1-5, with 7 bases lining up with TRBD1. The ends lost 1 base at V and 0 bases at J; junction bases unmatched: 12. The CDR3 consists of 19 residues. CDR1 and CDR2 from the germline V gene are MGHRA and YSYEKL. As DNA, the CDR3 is TGCGCCAGCAGCCAAGTTCGGGGACAGTTATCTTATAGCAATCAGCCCCAGCATTTT. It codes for CASSQVRGQLSYSNQPQHF.

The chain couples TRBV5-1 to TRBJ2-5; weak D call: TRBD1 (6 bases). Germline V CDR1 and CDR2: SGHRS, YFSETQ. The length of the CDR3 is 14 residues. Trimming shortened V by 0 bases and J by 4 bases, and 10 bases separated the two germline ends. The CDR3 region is CASSLEGRGETQYF. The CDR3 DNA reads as TGCGCCAGCAGCTTGGAGGGCAGGGGAGAGACCCAGTACTTC.

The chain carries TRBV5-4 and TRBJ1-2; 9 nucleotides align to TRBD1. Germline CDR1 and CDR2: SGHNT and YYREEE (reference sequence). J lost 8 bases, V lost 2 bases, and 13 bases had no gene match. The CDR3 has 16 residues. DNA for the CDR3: TGTGCCAGCAGCTTTTTCCCGGGACAGGGCATACCGGGCTACACCTTC. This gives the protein CASSFFPGQGIPGYTF.

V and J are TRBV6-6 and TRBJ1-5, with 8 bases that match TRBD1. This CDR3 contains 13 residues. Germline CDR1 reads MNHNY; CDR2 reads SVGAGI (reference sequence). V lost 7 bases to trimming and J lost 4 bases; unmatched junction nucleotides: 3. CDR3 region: CASIRGQNQPQHF. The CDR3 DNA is TGTGCCAGCATCAGGGGGCAAAATCAGCCCCAGCATTTT.

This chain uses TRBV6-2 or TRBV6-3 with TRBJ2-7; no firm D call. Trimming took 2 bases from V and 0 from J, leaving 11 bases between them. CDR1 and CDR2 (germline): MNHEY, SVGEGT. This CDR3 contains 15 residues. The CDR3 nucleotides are TGTGCCAGCAGTTACGGAGCACTGAGCTCCTACGAGCAGTACTTC. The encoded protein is CASSYGALSSYEQYF.

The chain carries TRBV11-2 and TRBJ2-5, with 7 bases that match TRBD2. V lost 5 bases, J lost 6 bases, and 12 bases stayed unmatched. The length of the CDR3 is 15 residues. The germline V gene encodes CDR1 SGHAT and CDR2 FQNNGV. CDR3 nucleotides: TGTGCCAGCAGCCAAACTACCGGCGGGGGAAAGACCCAGTACTTC. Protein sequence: CASSQTTGGGKTQYF.

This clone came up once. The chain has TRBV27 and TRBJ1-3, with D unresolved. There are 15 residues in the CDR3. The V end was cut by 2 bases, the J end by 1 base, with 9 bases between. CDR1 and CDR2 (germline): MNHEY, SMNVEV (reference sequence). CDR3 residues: CASSLMGASGNTIYF. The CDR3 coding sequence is TGTGCCAGCAGTTTAATGGGAGCTTCTGGAAACACCATATATTTT.

CDR3 nucleotide sequence: TGTGCCAGCAGACCGGGGTTATGGAACACCGGGGAGCTGTTTTTT. It codes for CASRPGLWNTGELFF. The chain has TRBV28 and TRBJ2-2, with D possibly TRBD2 on 5 matching bases. The germline CDR1 and CDR2 sequences are MDHEN and SYDVKM. This CDR3 has 15 residues. Trimming removed 6 bases from V and 1 base from J, with 12 bases in between.

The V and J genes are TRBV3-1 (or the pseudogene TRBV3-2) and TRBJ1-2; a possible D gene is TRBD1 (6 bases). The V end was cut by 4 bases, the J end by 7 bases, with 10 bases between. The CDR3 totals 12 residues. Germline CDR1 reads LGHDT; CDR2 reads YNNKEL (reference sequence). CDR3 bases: TGTGCCAGCAGCCCGGGACAAACTGGCTACACCTTC. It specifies CASSPGQTGYTF.

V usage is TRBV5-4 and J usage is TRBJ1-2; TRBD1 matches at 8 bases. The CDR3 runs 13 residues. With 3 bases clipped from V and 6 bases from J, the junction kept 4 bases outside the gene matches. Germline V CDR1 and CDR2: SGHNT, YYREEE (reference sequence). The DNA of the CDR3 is TGTGCCAGCAGCTGGGACAGGCGAGATGGCTACACCTTC. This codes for CASSWDRRDGYTF.

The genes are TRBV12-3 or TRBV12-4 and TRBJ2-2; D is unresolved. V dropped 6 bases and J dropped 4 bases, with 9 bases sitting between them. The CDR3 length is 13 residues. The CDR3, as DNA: TGTGCCAGCAGCCCACAGACCACCGGGGAGCTGTTTTTT. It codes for CASSPQTTGELFF.

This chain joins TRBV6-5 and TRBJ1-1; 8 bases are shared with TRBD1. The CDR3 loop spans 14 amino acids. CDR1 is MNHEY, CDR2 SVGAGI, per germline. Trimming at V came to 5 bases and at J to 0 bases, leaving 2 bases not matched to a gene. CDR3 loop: CASSRTGMNTEAFF. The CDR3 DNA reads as TGTGCCAGCAGTCGGACAGGGATGAACACTGAAGCTTTCTTT.

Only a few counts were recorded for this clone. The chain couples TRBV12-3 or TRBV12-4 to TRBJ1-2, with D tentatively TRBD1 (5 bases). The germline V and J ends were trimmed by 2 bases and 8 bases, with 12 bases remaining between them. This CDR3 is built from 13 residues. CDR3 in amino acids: CASSLRGAVGYTF. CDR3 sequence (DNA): TGTGCCAGCAGTTTAAGGGGCGCGGTAGGCTACACCTTC.

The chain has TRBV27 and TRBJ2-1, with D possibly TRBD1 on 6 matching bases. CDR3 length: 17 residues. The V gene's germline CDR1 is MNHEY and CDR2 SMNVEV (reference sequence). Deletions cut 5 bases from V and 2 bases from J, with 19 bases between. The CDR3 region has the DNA TGTGCCAGCAGTCAGGGGACACCCCTCAGCCCCTACAATGAGCAGTTCTTC. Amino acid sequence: CASSQGTPLSPYNEQFF.

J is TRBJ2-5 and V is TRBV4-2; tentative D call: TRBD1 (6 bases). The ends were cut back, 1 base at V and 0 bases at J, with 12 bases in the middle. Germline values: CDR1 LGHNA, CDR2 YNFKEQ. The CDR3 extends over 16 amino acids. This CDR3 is CASSQGPGHNQETQYF. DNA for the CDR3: TGTGCCAGCAGCCAAGGACCGGGACACAACCAAGAGACCCAGTACTTC.

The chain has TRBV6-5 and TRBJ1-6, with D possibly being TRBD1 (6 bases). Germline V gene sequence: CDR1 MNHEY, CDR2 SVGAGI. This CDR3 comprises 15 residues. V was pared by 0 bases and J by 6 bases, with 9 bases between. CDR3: CASSYSVRGNSPLHF. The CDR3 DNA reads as TGTGCCAGCAGTTACTCGGTCAGGGGTAATTCACCCCTCCACTTT.

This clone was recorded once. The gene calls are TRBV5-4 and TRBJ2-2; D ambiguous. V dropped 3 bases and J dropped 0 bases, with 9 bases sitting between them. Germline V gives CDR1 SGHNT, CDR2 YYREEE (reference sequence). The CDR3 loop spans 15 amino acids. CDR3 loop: CASSSPNSNTGELFF. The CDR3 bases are TGTGCCAGCAGCTCCCCAAACTCGAACACCGGGGAGCTGTTTTTT.

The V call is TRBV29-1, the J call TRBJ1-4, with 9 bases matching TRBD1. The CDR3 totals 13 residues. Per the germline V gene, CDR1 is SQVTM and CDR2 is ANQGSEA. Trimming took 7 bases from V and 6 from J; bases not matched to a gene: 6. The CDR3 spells CSGRGQGYEKLFF. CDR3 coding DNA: TGCAGCGGGAGAGGACAGGGGTATGAAAAACTGTTTTTT.

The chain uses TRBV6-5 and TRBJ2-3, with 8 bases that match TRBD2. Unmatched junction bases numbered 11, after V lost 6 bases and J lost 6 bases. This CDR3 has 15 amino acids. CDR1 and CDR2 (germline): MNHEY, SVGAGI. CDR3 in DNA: TGTGCCAGCAGCCATAGCGGGGCCTTTGGGGATACGCAGTATTTT. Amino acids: CASSHSGAFGDTQYF.

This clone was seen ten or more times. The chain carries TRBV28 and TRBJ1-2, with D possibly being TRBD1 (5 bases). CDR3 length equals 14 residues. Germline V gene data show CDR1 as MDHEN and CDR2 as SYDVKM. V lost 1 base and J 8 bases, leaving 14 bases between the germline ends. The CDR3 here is CASSLFTGQGGYTF. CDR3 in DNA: TGTGCCAGCAGTTTATTTACAGGACAAGGCGGCTACACCTTC.